This section outlines one T cell receptor (beta chain) sequence together with its context. Its antigen specificity is not known. The record has no base qualities; no much larger clone is one base away. The data were taken from a study of T cell responses to AZD1222 COVID-19 vaccine (dated by TCRdb to the early 2020s). Study-wide context: AZD1222 recipients given second doses at about 4 weeks or at about 12 weeks were pooled, since spike-specific TCR depth and breadth were not found to differ between the two schedules. A total of about 240 trial participants underwent TCR sequencing, of whom about 210 received two doses of AZD1222 and approximately 25 received two doses of the MenACWY control vaccine. Trial participants were enrolled into age subgroups of 18-55, 56-69 and 70-plus years, which contained around 150, 29 and 61 TCR-sequenced participants, respectively.

The CDR3 regions of human TCRbeta chains were analyzed by immunosequencing. The study's own analysis went as follows. Repertoire TCRs were checked for matches against a reference library of SARS-CoV-2-specific TCRs that had been generated using the MIRA antigen-specificity platform. Breadth meant the fraction of unique TCRs that were SARS-CoV-2-associated, whereas depth meant the fraction of total T cells that were SARS-CoV-2-associated. Using the MIRA data, each spike-specific TCR was assigned both to the spike region to which the TCR was reactive and to a CD4 or CD8 class. Log10-transformed breadth and depth values were compared by one-way ANOVA with Sidak's multiple comparisons tests. TCRdb holds this immuneACCESS table with in-frame rearrangements only. Some clones are missing; in checked studies, unresolved V genes explain under half, and the rest has no known cause. The D gene and trimming were derived from the DNA, and the V and J assignments and clone size from that table. This sample lists roughly 96,000 clones; approximately 87% were detected once. 26% of the sample rests with the top ten.

This sample's time point label indicates: baseline before first vaccination. Samples from vaccinated people were obtained from the UK trials COV001 and COV002, which included a single-blind randomized controlled phase 2/3 trial of AZD1222 (ChAdOx1 nCoV-19) in healthy adults. Trial participant PBMC samples were collected at day 0 and day 28 after the second dose for TCRbeta chain sequencing. The germline V gene (reference sequence) supplies CDR1 GTSNPN and CDR2 SVGIG. The CDR3, cysteine through phenylalanine, is 11 amino acids long. CDR3 DNA only is kept here, 33 bases in frame from base 1. The junction carries 11 bases between V and J, which are trimmed by 8 bases and 5 bases respectively. Study-wide findings and limitations: Epitopes outside the regions mutated in the B.1.351 and B.1.1.7 variants were reportedly recognized by nearly half of the unique spike-specific TCRs. Because no day 14 peak-response samples were available, repertoires were characterized only after the peak T cell response. A significant rise in spike-specific TCR breadth and depth was observed after two AZD1222 doses relative to day 0 and relative to MenACWY recipients. In the small 56-69-year group, the increase in depth fell short of significance, most likely because of low power. The vaccine-associated CD4 TCRs covered the entire spike protein, and the dominant responses fell in regions 160-218 and 743-854. Conclusions about previously exposed vaccinees are limited, since just 6 or 7 AZD1222 recipients were seropositive for SARS-CoV-2 at baseline. Participants were mostly white British, with more females than males. The authors suggested clonal diversity may have been underestimated.

Recombination linked TRBV30 to TRBJ2-3, and possibly TRBD1, on 6 matching bases. The specimen was peripheral blood, collected on day 0 of AZD1222 vaccination. This receptor was identified in an adult in good health. Read as DNA, the sequence is TGTGCCCAACAGGGAGAAGATACGCAGTATTTT. It specifies CAQQGEDTQYF.